A selection of T cell receptor beta chains follows, all from one sample in a study of shared clonotypes between healthy human individuals. TCRdb keeps only in-frame clones here, not all; method: immunoSEQ multiplex PCR. The sample consists of about 600,000 clones, 97% of them appearing once. Sequencing used naive CD4+ T cells sorted from blood. Receptors were obtained from a woman aged 30 to 39 in good health. Each CDR3 is given with its conserved first and last residue. The D gene is left open where the match is weak. A row's size may be missing; if present it is once, few, many or a size class.

TRBV11-2,TRBJ2-1,NA,NA,TGTGCCAGCAGCACGTCCGCTAGAGGTGAGCCGAATGAGCAGTTCTTC,CASSTSARGEPNEQFF
TRBV7-8,TRBJ2-1,NA,NA,TGTGCCAGCAGCCCAATTAGGGTCGCCTCCTACAATGAGCAGTTCTTC,CASSPIRVASYNEQFF
TRBV5-1,TRBJ2-6,NA,NA,TGCGCCAGCAGCTTGGCCTTCTCTGGGGCCAACGTCCTGACTTTC,CASSLAFSGANVLTF
TRBV28,TRBJ2-1,NA,NA,TGTGCCAGCAGTTTAGTGGGGGAAATAGGCTACAATGAGCAGTTCTTC,CASSLVGEIGYNEQFF
TRBV29-1,TRBJ2-3,NA,TRBD2,TGCAGCGTTCGCGGGAGGGCCGGTTCGGCAGATACGCAGTATTTT,CSVRGRAGSADTQYF
TRBV6-6,TRBJ1-1,NA,NA,TGTGCCAGCAGAGCCGCGGCGGGGAACACTGAAGCTTTCTTT,CASRAAAGNTEAFF
TRBV5-1,TRBJ2-1,NA,NA,TGCGCCAGCAGCACCGGTCCCCTTCCCGACAATGAGCAGTTCTTC,CASSTGPLPDNEQFF
TRBV28,TRBJ2-3,NA,NA,TGTGCCAGCAGAGCTTGGACGGTGGGGAGCACAGATACGCAGTATTTT,CASRAWTVGSTDTQYF
TRBV28,TRBJ1-3,NA,NA,TGTGCCAGCAGTTTAGGTCGTCATGGGGGAGGCGGAAACACCATATATTTT,CASSLGRHGGGGNTIYF
TRBV11-2,TRBJ2-2,once,NA,TGTGCCAGCAGCTTCGGATGGGGGGACAACACCGGGGAGCTGTTTTTT,CASSFGWGDNTGELFF
TRBV7-3,TRBJ2-7,NA,NA,TGTGCCAGCAGCTTAAGCGGCAGGGCCTACGAGCAGTACTTC,CASSLSGRAYEQYF
TRBV2,TRBJ2-6,NA,NA,TGTGCCAGCATCCCTGGCGGACTCTCTGGGGCCAACGTCCTGACTTTC,CASIPGGLSGANVLTF
TRBV5-1,TRBJ2-1,NA,TRBD2,TGCGCCAGCAGTTCGACGTACATTCTCAGCGGGAGGGTGATTGGCAATGAGCAGTTCTTC,CASSSTYILSGRVIGNEQFF
TRBV5-1,TRBJ1-3,NA,NA,TGCGCCAGCAGCGTCGGACAGACCTCTGGAAACACCATATATTTT,CASSVGQTSGNTIYF
TRBV29-1,TRBJ2-1,NA,NA,TGCAGCGTTGACGGCTACCGGATTCCTAATGAGCAGTTCTTC,CSVDGYRIPNEQFF
TRBV7-2,TRBJ2-5,NA,TRBD2,TGTGCCAGCAGCTCAGACCGTCAGCACCTTAGCGGGCAGTTGTACTTC,CASSSDRQHLSGQLYF
TRBV7-2,TRBJ1-2,NA,NA,TGTGCCAGCAGCTTGAACTATGGCTACACCTTC,CASSLNYGYTF
TRBV6-1,TRBJ1-3,NA,NA,TGTGCCAGCAGTGTCGGTTACTCTGGAAACACCATATATTTT,CASSVGYSGNTIYF
TRBV7-9,TRBJ1-2,NA,NA,TGTGCCAGCAGCTTAAAAGCAACCGGGGGGCGGAACTATGGCTACACCTTC,CASSLKATGGRNYGYTF
TRBV10-1,TRBJ2-7,NA,TRBD2,TGCGCCAGCAGTGAGTCGGGAGCGGGAGTCTACGAGCAGTACTTC,CASSESGAGVYEQYF
TRBV7-9,TRBJ2-4,NA,NA,TGTGCCAGCAGCTGGCTCGGGGAAAACATTCAGTACTTC,CASSWLGENIQYF
TRBV2,TRBJ1-1,NA,TRBD1,TGTGCCAGCAGATCGGACAGGGCGAGGGCGAACACTGAAGCTTTCTTT,CASRSDRARANTEAFF
TRBV9,TRBJ2-6,NA,TRBD1,TGTGCCAGCAGCGGGAGACAGGGGGCGGTGGCAGGGGCCAACGTCCTGACTTTC,CASSGRQGAVAGANVLTF
TRBV7-3,TRBJ2-1,NA,NA,TGTGCCAGCAGTAGCGGAGGATCCTACAATGAGCAGTTCTTC,CASSSGGSYNEQFF
TRBV5-1,TRBJ1-2,NA,TRBD1,TGCGCCAGCAGCTCAGGACAGGGGGCCGCCTACACCTTC,CASSSGQGAAYTF
TRBV28,TRBJ2-7,NA,NA,TGTGCCAGCAGTCCCGGGACCCCGGGATACGAGCAGTACTTC,CASSPGTPGYEQYF
TRBV30,TRBJ1-1,NA,NA,TGTGCCTCCAGGGCGGGAATGAACACTGAAGCTTTCTTT,CASRAGMNTEAFF
TRBV6-4,TRBJ2-5,NA,NA,TGTGCCAGCCTCCCCGTCAGCGGGACAGAAGAGACCCAGTACTTC,CASLPVSGTEETQYF
TRBV7-2,TRBJ2-1,NA,TRBD2,TGTGCCAGCAGCTCCGAGGGGACTAGCGGTTACAATGAGCAGTTCTTC,CASSSEGTSGYNEQFF
TRBV2,TRBJ2-7,NA,TRBD2,TGTGCCAGCAGACTAGCGGGAGGTAACTACGAGCAGTACTTC,CASRLAGGNYEQYF
TRBV7-2,TRBJ1-4,NA,NA,TGTGCCAGCAGCTCCGACAGTTATAATGAAAAACTGTTTTTT,CASSSDSYNEKLFF
TRBV5-6,TRBJ2-7,NA,NA,TGTGCCAGCAGCCAAAAGAGGGATCCTACCTACGAGCAGTACTTC,CASSQKRDPTYEQYF
TRBV28,TRBJ1-4,once,TRBD1,TGTGCCAGCAGTTACGACAGGGGAGCAACTAATGAAAAACTGTTTTTT,CASSYDRGATNEKLFF
TRBV4-1,TRBJ2-3,NA,NA,TGCGCCAGCAGCCAAGTGGTGGGGGCGGCAGATACGCAGTATTTT,CASSQVVGAADTQYF
TRBV5-4,TRBJ2-2,NA,TRBD2,TGTGCCAGCAGCCCGAGTATTACTGCGGGAGGCCCAACCGGGGAGCTGTTTTTT,CASSPSITAGGPTGELFF
TRBV2,TRBJ2-1,NA,NA,TGTGCCAGCAGTGATAGTGCTAACTCCTACAATGAGCAGTTCTTC,CASSDSANSYNEQFF
TRBV28,TRBJ2-7,NA,TRBD1,TGTGCCAGCAGTCCATCCGGGACAGGGAAGTACGAGCAGTACTTC,CASSPSGTGKYEQYF
TRBV5-1,TRBJ1-6,NA,TRBD1,TGCGCCAGCAGCTTTGACAGGGGAGGATCACCCCTCCACTTT,CASSFDRGGSPLHF
TRBV30,TRBJ2-7,once,NA,TGTGCCTGGAGCGGGGGACAGTTCTACGAGCAGTACTTC,CAWSGGQFYEQYF